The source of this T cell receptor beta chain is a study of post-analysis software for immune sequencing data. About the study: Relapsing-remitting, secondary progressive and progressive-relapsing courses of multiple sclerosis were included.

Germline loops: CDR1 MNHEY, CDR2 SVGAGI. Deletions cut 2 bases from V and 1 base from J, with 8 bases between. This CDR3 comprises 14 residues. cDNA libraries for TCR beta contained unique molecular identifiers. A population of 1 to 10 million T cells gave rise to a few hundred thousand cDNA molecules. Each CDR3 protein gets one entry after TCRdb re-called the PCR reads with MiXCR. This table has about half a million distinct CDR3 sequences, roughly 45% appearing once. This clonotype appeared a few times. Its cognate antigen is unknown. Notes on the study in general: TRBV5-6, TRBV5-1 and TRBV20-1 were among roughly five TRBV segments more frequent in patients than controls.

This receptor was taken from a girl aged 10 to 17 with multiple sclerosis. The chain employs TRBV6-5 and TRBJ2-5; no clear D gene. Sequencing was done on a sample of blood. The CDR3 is CASSYGWGQETQYF. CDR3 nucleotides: TGTGCCAGCAGTTACGGGTGGGGCCAAGAGACCCAGTACTTC.